These 29 T cell receptor beta chains share one sample of origin, sequenced in a study of cytotoxic CD8 clonotypes in ibrutinib-treated CLL. Generated by immunoSEQ multiplex PCR, the TCRdb table keeps only in-frame clones and is missing some. Of over 40,000 clones in the sample, 75% to 90% were seen once. This sample comprised PBMCs, obtained after 24 months of ibrutinib treatment. The receptors stem from a human donor with chronic lymphocytic leukemia.

The DNA for the CDR3 is TGTGCCAGCAGTGTGGGATACTCTAACACTGAAGCTTTCTTT. Its protein product is CASSVGYSNTEAFF. The chain combines TRBV2 with TRBJ1-1; D is unclear. With 4 bases removed from V and 2 bases from J, the gap between germline ends came to 11 bases. This CDR3 is 14 amino acids long. Looked up from germline, CDR1 is SNHLY and CDR2 is FYNNEI.

Details on this clone: The same CDR3 is also encoded by other DNA sequences in this sample. This chain joins TRBV27 and TRBJ2-1, with D uncertain. The CDR3 consists of 15 residues. The ends were cut back, 0 bases at V and 0 bases at J, with 6 bases in the middle. The V gene's germline CDR1 is MNHEY and CDR2 SMNVEV (reference sequence). The CDR3: CASSLSGSSYNEQFF. CDR3 DNA sequence: TGTGCCAGCAGTTTATCGGGCTCCTCCTACAATGAGCAGTTCTTC.

The CDR3 loop reads CASSIQRQGRELFF. The CDR3 DNA is TGTGCCAGTAGTATCCAGCGTCAAGGTCGGGAGCTGTTTTTT. The chain recombines TRBV19 with TRBJ2-2; D is undetermined. Germline V gives CDR1 LNHDA, CDR2 SQIVND (reference sequence). V was clipped by 3 bases and J by 9 bases, with 14 bases between them. The CDR3 has 14 residues.

Only one count was recorded for this clone. CDR3 bases: TGCGCCAGCAGCTTGGCATCGGCAGCCCAAGAGACCCAGTACTTC. Translated, it gives CASSLASAAQETQYF. The genes are TRBV5-1 and TRBJ2-5; no clear D. V was shortened by 0 bases and J by 1 base, with 10 bases between the two germline ends. Germline V gene sequence: CDR1 SGHRS, CDR2 YFSETQ. The CDR3 is 15 amino acids.

This chain joins TRBV5-1 and TRBJ1-3; D not certain. CDR3 length equals 15 residues. Trimming removed 1 base at V and 0 bases at J, with 8 bases between. Germline V gene data show CDR1 as SGHRS and CDR2 as YFSETQ. CDR3 region: CASSLIGHSGNTIYF. CDR3 in DNA: TGCGCCAGCAGCTTGATCGGGCACTCTGGAAACACCATATATTTT. Full variable domain (outside the CDR3, taken from reference TRBV5-1 and TRBJ1-3): KAGVTQTPRYLIKTRGQQVTLSCSPISGHRSVSWYQQTPGQGLQFLFEYFSETQRNKGNFPGRFSGRQFSNSRSEMNVSTLELGDSALYLCASSLIGHSGNTIYFGEGSWLTVV.

This chain joins TRBV28 and TRBJ1-2, with D possibly TRBD1 on 6 matching bases. Trimming pared 6 bases from V and 3 bases from J, leaving 11 bases between. Germline loops: CDR1 MDHEN, CDR2 SYDVKM. The CDR3 is made up of 13 amino acids. The DNA for the CDR3 is TGTGCCAGCAGGGAACAGGGATACTATGGCTACACCTTC. It yields the protein CASREQGYYGYTF.

V gene TRBV20-1 combines with J gene TRBJ2-3; possible D gene TRBD1, 5 bases. The V gene's germline CDR1 is DFQATT and CDR2 SNEGSKA (reference sequence). The CDR3 contains 11 residues. Written as DNA, the CDR3 is TGCAGCACAGGTCCCGGGGATACGCAGTATTTT. Its translation: CSTGPGDTQYF.

CDR3 protein: CASSLGPGNNEQFF. In nucleotides, the CDR3 is TGTGCCAGCAGCCTCGGGCCGGGGAACAATGAGCAGTTCTTC. V usage is TRBV7-2 and J usage is TRBJ2-1, with D tentatively TRBD2 (5 bases). Germline values: CDR1 SGHTA, CDR2 FQGNSA. The ends were cut back, 5 bases at V and 5 bases at J, with 13 bases in the middle. The CDR3 is 14 amino acids.

The chain combines TRBV19 with TRBJ1-3; a possible D gene is TRBD1 (6 bases). Trimming shortened V by 3 bases and J by 0 bases, and 15 bases separated the two germline ends. CDR1 is LNHDA, CDR2 SQIVND, per germline (reference sequence). The CDR3 sequence is 17 residues long. The CDR3 reads CASSIGQSISSGNTIYF. The CDR3 DNA reads as TGTGCCAGTAGTATTGGACAGTCAATCAGCTCTGGAAACACCATATATTTT.

The CDR3 here is CASSPQGGGNQPQHF. The CDR3 DNA reads as TGTGCCAGCAGTCCCCAGGGGGGTGGCAATCAGCCCCAGCATTTT. This rearrangement joins TRBV28 to TRBJ1-5, with 7 bases aligning to TRBD1. The trim removed 5 bases at V and 2 bases at J, leaving 6 bases unmatched. The CDR3 spans 15 residues. The germline V gene encodes CDR1 MDHEN and CDR2 SYDVKM.

The chain uses TRBV6-1 and TRBJ2-1; 7 bases agree with TRBD2. The CDR3 contains 15 residues. Germline V lookup: CDR1 MNHNS, CDR2 SASEGT. Trimming took 1 base from V and 8 from J; bases not matched to a gene: 8. The CDR3 is CASSEEGREPYEQFF. For the CDR3, the DNA is TGTGCCAGCAGTGAAGAGGGGCGGGAGCCCTATGAGCAGTTCTTC.

The chain has TRBV30 and TRBJ2-7; 10 bases fit TRBD1. With V trimmed by 4 bases and J by 6 bases, 6 bases remained unmatched. Germline CDR1 GTSNPN, CDR2 SVGIG (reference sequence). The CDR3 consists of 13 residues. The CDR3: CAWTGQGNSEQYF. The DNA of the CDR3 is TGTGCCTGGACGGGACAGGGGAATAGCGAGCAGTACTTC.

The V call is TRBV5-1, the J call TRBJ1-5, with TRBD1 matching over 9 bases. This CDR3 region has 17 residues. The V gene's germline CDR1 is SGHRS and CDR2 YFSETQ. Losses at the gene ends were 4 bases for V and 6 bases for J; bases not matched to a gene: 14. The CDR3 DNA sequence: TGCGCCAGCAGCCCCGGGGGACAGGGCAATTTCGGTCAGCCCCAGCATTTT. The encoded protein is CASSPGGQGNFGQPQHF.

This clone was picked up a small number of times. The rearrangement links TRBV4-1 to TRBJ1-1; D not certain. Germline V CDR1 and CDR2: MGHRA, YSYEKL. The CDR3 loop spans 10 amino acids. V gave up 5 bases and J gave up 6 bases, with 4 bases separating them. The CDR3 DNA reads TGCGCCAGCAGCAATGCTGAAGCTTTCTTT. This encodes CASSNAEAFF.

The CDR3 DNA sequence: TGTGCCAGCAGCGCCCGGGACAGGAGCCTTAACTATGGCTACACCTTC. Its protein is CASSARDRSLNYGYTF. The chain has TRBV5-4 and TRBJ1-2; 8 bases are a match to TRBD1. Germline loops: CDR1 SGHNT, CDR2 YYREEE (reference sequence). With V trimmed by 4 bases and J by 1 base, 9 bases remained unmatched. CDR3 length: 16 amino acids. The full variable domain, rest sourced from reference TRBV5-4 and TRBJ1-2, is ETGVTQSPTHLIKTRGQQVTLRCSSQSGHNTVSWYQQALGQGPQFIFQYYREEENGRGNFPPRFSGLQFPNYSSELNVNALELDDSALYLCASSARDRSLNYGYTFGSGTRLTVV.

The chain couples TRBV5-4 to TRBJ1-1, with D tentatively TRBD1 (6 bases). The CDR3 contains 13 residues. Germline V gene lookup returns CDR1 SGHNT and CDR2 YYREEE (reference sequence). V lost 4 bases to trimming and J lost 7 bases, with 14 bases between them. CDR3 DNA sequence: TGTGCCAGCAGCCTGGAGGGGGGGCTTGAAGCTTTCTTT. It specifies CASSLEGGLEAFF.

The rearrangement joins TRBV7-8 to TRBJ1-1, with 10 bases matching TRBD1. The germline V gene has CDR1 SGHVS and CDR2 FQNEAQ. The V gene end was trimmed by 5 bases and the J gene end by 0 bases; junction bases not matched to a gene: 18. CDR3 length: 20 residues. For the CDR3, the DNA is TGTGCCAGCAGCCCGCCCCCGGGACAGGGGAGGCCCGCAATGAACACTGAAGCTTTCTTT. The encoded protein is CASSPPPGQGRPAMNTEAFF.

The V and J genes are TRBV27 and TRBJ1-6; 10 positions match TRBD1. This CDR3 contains 16 residues. Per the germline V gene, CDR1 is MNHEY and CDR2 is SMNVEV (reference sequence). The V and J ends lost 10 bases and 1 base, in that order; junction bases with no gene match: 7. In nucleotides, the CDR3 is TGTGCCACCAGGGGACAGGGGATGTCCTATAATTCACCCCTCCACTTT. It is translated as CATRGQGMSYNSPLHF.

The rearrangement links TRBV2 to TRBJ2-2, with TRBD1 matching 11 bases. This CDR3 is built from 15 residues. Trimming removed 7 bases from V and 7 bases from J; junction bases left unmatched: 8. Germline loops: CDR1 SNHLY, CDR2 FYNNEI. CDR3 in DNA: TGTGCCAGCACCCTCCGGACAGGGGGCGGCGGGGAGCTGTTTTTT. Translating gives CASTLRTGGGGELFF.

The chain joins TRBV7-2 to TRBJ1-1; unclear D gene. The germline V gene encodes CDR1 SGHTA and CDR2 FQGNSA. Trimming stripped 9 bases from V and 0 bases from J, with 26 bases between. The CDR3 length is 18 residues. The chain's CDR3 is CASLLNSDPFGMNTEAFF. CDR3 sequence (DNA): TGTGCCAGTTTACTGAACAGCGACCCTTTTGGAATGAACACTGAAGCTTTCTTT.

The chain is built from TRBV28 and TRBJ2-3, with TRBD1 matching over 9 bases. The V gene's germline CDR1 is MDHEN and CDR2 SYDVKM. Trimming at V came to 2 bases and at J to 3 bases, leaving 9 bases not matched to a gene. The CDR3 runs to 17 residues. In nucleotides, the CDR3 is TGTGCCAGCAGTTTAGCGACAGGGGGTTATCGGACAGATACGCAGTATTTT. It encodes CASSLATGGYRTDTQYF.

This chain joins TRBV7-2 and TRBJ2-7; D may be TRBD2 (7 bases). Looked up from germline, CDR1 is SGHTA and CDR2 is FQGNSA. The CDR3 covers 15 residues. V dropped 1 base and J dropped 2 bases, with 12 bases sitting between them. The CDR3 spells CASSLVAGAPYEQYF. For the CDR3, the DNA is TGTGCCAGCAGCTTAGTGGCGGGGGCCCCCTACGAGCAGTACTTC.

The genes are TRBV5-1 and TRBJ1-3, with 7 bases matching TRBD1. V lost 6 bases and J lost 4; bases outside the gene matches: 19. The CDR3 sequence is 18 residues long. Germline V gene data show CDR1 as SGHRS and CDR2 as YFSETQ. CDR3 nucleotide sequence: TGCGCCAGCATTAAGGAAGGAGCGACAGGGCGTACCGGAAACACCATATATTTT. It is translated as CASIKEGATGRTGNTIYF.

V is TRBV5-6 and J is TRBJ1-2; D might be TRBD1 (5 bases). This CDR3 is 16 amino acids long. V lost 0 bases and J 5 bases, leaving 17 bases between the germline ends. CDR1 is SGHDT and CDR2 is YYEEEE in the germline V gene. CDR3 in DNA: TGTGCCAGCAGCTTGGTGGGTAGGGGCGAGAGATATGGCTACACCTTC. Residues: CASSLVGRGERYGYTF.

This clone was observed a few times. The DNA of the CDR3 is TGTGCCAGCAGTTACACTAGGACAGCAGGCCATGGCTACACCTTC. Translating gives CASSYTRTAGHGYTF. The rearrangement links TRBV6-6 to TRBJ1-2, with D tentatively TRBD1 (6 bases). This CDR3 is built from 15 residues. Germline assignment: CDR1 MNHNY and CDR2 SVGAGI (reference sequence). Deletions cut 2 bases from V and 6 bases from J, with 16 bases between.

This chain joins TRBV29-1 and TRBJ2-1; D perhaps matches TRBD1 (5 bases). Germline-derived CDR1 and CDR2 are SQVTM and ANQGSEA. V gave up 4 bases and J gave up 9 bases, with 22 bases separating them. The length of the CDR3 is 15 residues. The CDR3 loop is CSVAPLGVQRGEQFF. Here the CDR3 DNA reads TGCAGCGTTGCTCCCCTAGGAGTCCAAAGGGGTGAGCAGTTCTTC.

V gene TRBV28 combines with J gene TRBJ2-7; D not resolved. V dropped 3 bases and J dropped 5 bases, with 14 bases sitting between them. This CDR3 is 14 amino acids long. Germline V gene lookup returns CDR1 MDHEN and CDR2 SYDVKM. In nucleotides, the CDR3 is TGTGCCAGCAGTTTGGGGTCCCGTCAGAACGAGCAGTACTTC. It encodes CASSLGSRQNEQYF. Combining the CDR3 with reference TRBV28 and TRBJ2-7 gives the whole variable domain DVKVTQSSRYLVKRTGEKVFLECVQDMDHENMFWYRQDPGLGLRLIYFSYDVKMKEKGDIPEGYSVSREKKERFSLILESASTNQTSMYLCASSLGSRQNEQYFGPGTRLTVT.

This clone showed up just once. The gene calls are TRBV18 and TRBJ1-1, with TRBD1 as a possible D gene (5 bases). The V end was cut by 2 bases, the J end by 0 bases, with 10 bases between. The CDR3 consists of 15 residues. CDR1 and CDR2 (germline): KGHSH, LQKENI. The CDR3 DNA follows: TGTGCCAGCTCACCAAGTCCGGGACTGAACACTGAAGCTTTCTTT. It translates to CASSPSPGLNTEAFF.

V usage is TRBV6-5 and J usage is TRBJ1-4; D not certain. This CDR3 spans 16 amino acids. CDR1 is MNHEY and CDR2 is SVGAGI in the germline V gene. Between the trimmed V and J ends, which lost 3 bases and 5 bases, there was a span of 16 bases. The CDR3 loop reads CASSYFGGRGNEKLFF. The DNA of the CDR3 is TGTGCCAGCAGTTATTTCGGTGGGCGGGGAAATGAAAAACTGTTTTTT.